This passage covers 18 T cell receptor beta chains from one sample sequenced in a study of OX40 agonist ivuxolimab in advanced cancers. The assay was immunoSEQ multiplex PCR, and TCRdb's table has in-frame clones only and misses some. Altogether roughly 40,000 clones are present, roughly 90% being singletons, with the ten largest covering about 17%. Material: CD4+ or CD8+ T cells sorted from blood, obtained in a trial of the OX40 agonist ivuxolimab. The receptors come from an adult with an advanced solid tumor such as melanoma, head and neck, liver or kidney cancer.

This chain connects TRBV11-2 to TRBJ2-6; D ambiguous. The germline V gene encodes CDR1 SGHAT and CDR2 FQNNGV. CDR3 length: 17 amino acids. Trimming removed 0 bases at V and 0 bases at J, with 9 bases between. The CDR3 sequence is CASSLDGWGSGANVLTF. In DNA, the CDR3 is TGTGCCAGCAGCTTAGATGGGTGGGGCTCTGGGGCCAACGTCCTGACTTTC.

J is TRBJ2-7 and V is TRBV2; D gene uncertain. CDR1 is SNHLY, CDR2 FYNNEI, per germline. V lost 6 bases, J lost 4 bases, and 7 bases lay in between. This CDR3 spans 11 amino acids. CDR3 in DNA: TGTGCCAGCAGCATAAGTTACGAGCAGTACTTC. Translated, it gives CASSISYEQYF.

The chain carries TRBV18 and TRBJ1-4, with D uncertain. There are 15 residues in the CDR3. V gave up 6 bases and J gave up 3 bases, with 14 bases separating them. The V gene's germline CDR1 is KGHSH and CDR2 LQKENI. This CDR3 reads CASSPLADPNEKLFF. The CDR3 bases are TGTGCCAGCTCCCCATTGGCCGACCCTAATGAAAAACTGTTTTTT.

This CDR3 is CASSWGGGQGEQYF. The CDR3 nucleotides are TGTGCCAGCAGTTGGGGAGGGGGCCAAGGCGAGCAGTACTTC. The chain recombines TRBV27 with TRBJ2-7, with D perhaps being TRBD1 or TRBD2 (7 bases each). This CDR3 is built from 14 residues. Trimming removed 4 bases at V and 6 bases at J, with 16 bases between. Germline V gene data show CDR1 as MNHEY and CDR2 as SMNVEV (reference sequence).

The sample holds one count of this clone. The chain carries TRBV9 and TRBJ1-2, with D uncertain. There are 14 residues in the CDR3. Trimming took off 6 bases at V and 4 bases at J, with 16 bases between the two ends. CDR1 is SGDLS and CDR2 is YYNGEE in the germline V gene. The CDR3, as DNA: TGTGCCAGCAATCAGATGGGAGGTGGCTATGGCTACACCTTC. Amino acid sequence: CASNQMGGGYGYTF.

The chain combines TRBV28 with TRBJ2-1, with 10 bases lining up with TRBD2. V lost 7 bases, J lost 5 bases, and 5 bases stayed unmatched. The CDR3 has 14 amino acids. The germline CDR1 and CDR2 sequences are MDHEN and SYDVKM. DNA for the CDR3: TGTGCCAGCAAGCAGCTAGCGGGGGACAATGAGCAGTTCTTC. This codes for CASKQLAGDNEQFF.

This clone occurred once. This chain links TRBV28 with TRBJ2-3; a possible D gene is TRBD2 (5 bases). Germline V gives CDR1 MDHEN, CDR2 SYDVKM. V was pared by 3 bases and J by 4 bases, with 14 bases between. This CDR3 is 15 amino acids long. The CDR3 region is CASSLRLARPDTQYF. Written as DNA, the CDR3 is TGTGCCAGCAGTTTGAGGCTAGCTAGGCCAGATACGCAGTATTTT.

The rearrangement links TRBV7-9 to TRBJ2-3; 8 nucleotides agree with TRBD2. The germline V gene has CDR1 SEHNR and CDR2 FQNEAQ (reference sequence). V lost 7 bases and J lost 3; bases outside the gene matches: 6. The CDR3 length is 14 residues. The CDR3 sequence: CASTLGGGTDTQYF. DNA of the CDR3: TGTGCCAGCACTCTCGGGGGGGGGACAGATACGCAGTATTTT.

The J gene is TRBJ2-7, the V gene TRBV7-9; D perhaps matches TRBD2 (5 bases). CDR1 is SEHNR and CDR2 is FQNEAQ in the germline V gene (reference sequence). The CDR3 has 16 residues. With 1 base removed from V and 5 bases from J, the gap between germline ends came to 18 bases. The CDR3 protein is CASSLDGLTLGNEQYF. Written as DNA, the CDR3 is TGTGCCAGCAGCTTAGATGGACTCACCCTCGGGAACGAGCAGTACTTC. Full variable domain (missing parts from reference TRBV7-9 and TRBJ2-7): DTGVSQNPRHKITKRGQNVTFRCDPISEHNRLYWYRQTLGQGPEFLTYFQNEAQLEKSRLLSDRFSAERPKGSFSTLEIQRTEQGDSAMYLCASSLDGLTLGNEQYFGPGTRLTVT.

The rearrangement joins TRBV27 to TRBJ2-7; possibly TRBD1 for D (8 bases). Germline CDR1 is MNHEY and CDR2 is SMNVEV (reference sequence). The V and J ends lost 3 bases and 4 bases respectively, with 19 bases between them. This CDR3 contains 16 residues. CDR3 residues: CASSLGGTGGGYEQYF. The CDR3 DNA sequence: TGTGCCAGCAGTTTGGGAGGGACAGGCGGTGGGTACGAGCAGTACTTC.

V usage is TRBV10-2 and J usage is TRBJ1-3; no firm D call. The CDR3 has 11 residues. CDR1 and CDR2 from the germline V gene are WSHSY and SAAADI. V was pared by 5 bases and J by 7 bases, with 6 bases between. The CDR3 loop is CASSHGNTIYF. The CDR3 nucleotides read TGCGCCAGCAGTCATGGGAACACCATATATTTT.

The rearrangement uses TRBV5-8 and TRBJ2-3; D remains ambiguous. Germline assignment: CDR1 SGHTS and CDR2 YDEGEE. The CDR3 spans 13 residues. V was pared by 6 bases and J by 3 bases, with 11 bases between. The CDR3 bases are TGTGCCAGCACAGCAGTCTCTACAGATACGCAGTATTTT. Residues: CASTAVSTDTQYF.

In this sample, this clone turned up once. One end of the junction is discordant with germline, which a read error may explain. The chain couples TRBV10-3 to TRBJ1-3; D is unclear. Germline V gives CDR1 ENHRY, CDR2 SYGVKD. This CDR3 has 14 residues. The CDR3: CAISQSVKGNTIYF. CDR3 nucleotides: TGTGCCATCAGTCAGTCCGTAAAGGGAAACACCATATATTTT.

The CDR3 loop reads CATRSRGTNTGELFF. Written as DNA, the CDR3 is TGTGCCACCAGATCTCGCGGGACGAACACCGGGGAGCTGTTTTTT. V gene TRBV19 combines with J gene TRBJ2-2; possibly TRBD2 for D (6 bases). The CDR3 length is 15 residues. The V and J ends lost 10 bases and 0 bases respectively, with 15 bases between them. Germline-derived CDR1 and CDR2 are LNHDA and SQIVND (reference sequence).

The chain combines TRBV19 with TRBJ1-6, with D unclear. Germline CDR1 reads LNHDA; CDR2 reads SQIVND (reference sequence). The V end lost 3 bases, the J end lost 7 bases, and 10 bases lay between the germline ends. The CDR3 loop spans 14 amino acids. CDR3 sequence: CASSIRRLNSPLHF. The CDR3 nucleotides read TGTGCCAGTAGTATCCGGAGGCTCAATTCACCCCTCCACTTT.

The rearrangement links TRBV4-1 to TRBJ2-1; TRBD2 agrees at 7 bases. The junction had 7 bases not matched to a gene; V was cut back by 3 bases and J by 2 bases. In germline, CDR1 is MGHRA, CDR2 YSYEKL. The CDR3 runs to 16 residues. CDR3 residues: CASSHDAGVAYNEQFF. CDR3 in DNA: TGCGCCAGCAGCCACGACGCGGGAGTGGCCTACAATGAGCAGTTCTTC.

This clone was recorded only once. V usage is TRBV4-1 and J usage is TRBJ1-2, with 9 bases that match TRBD1. Looked up from germline, CDR1 is MGHRA and CDR2 is YSYEKL. The V gene end was trimmed by 0 bases and the J gene end by 4 bases; junction bases not matched to a gene: 6. This CDR3 contains 16 residues. The CDR3 loop reads CASSQEQGARGYGYTF. The CDR3 bases are TGCGCCAGCAGCCAAGAACAGGGGGCGCGAGGCTATGGCTACACCTTC.

V usage is TRBV7-3 and J usage is TRBJ2-3; TRBD2 agrees at 8 bases. Germline loops: CDR1 SGHTA, CDR2 FQGTGA. The V and J ends lost 0 bases and 1 base, in that order; junction bases with no gene match: 3. The CDR3 consists of 16 residues. The CDR3: CASSLTGSGGTDTQYF. The CDR3 DNA is TGTGCCAGCAGCTTAACGGGTAGCGGGGGCACAGATACGCAGTATTTT.